This is a list of T cell receptor beta chains from one sample in a study of blood T cell repertoires in COVID-19. Only in-frame clones appear in the TCRdb table, and some are missing; sequencing was by immunoSEQ multiplex PCR. The sample holds about 59,000 clones; 90% are singletons and the top ten take about 17%. The material sequenced was peripheral blood. Every receptor here comes from a man older than 75 with acute or convalescent COVID-19. CDR3s leave out the opening cysteine and the closing phenylalanine or tryptophan. Each record gives: CDR3 protein, J gene, V gene.

ASSTDRGSPLH | TRBJ1-6 | TRBV7-2
ASSHAGGPGNTIY | TRBJ1-3 | TRBV3-1/TRBV3-2
ASSDRDVSPEAF | TRBJ1-1 | TRBV2
ASSELGGNTEAF | TRBJ1-1 | TRBV2
ASSLGPWSSYNEQF | TRBJ2-1 | TRBV7-6
ASSSGTSGVEQF | TRBJ2-1 | TRBV7-9
ASSQDGQRFVATNEKLF | TRBJ1-4 | TRBV3-1/TRBV3-2
ASTHRGGAHEKLF | TRBJ1-4 | TRBV6-5
ASSMTSGGSLANEQF | TRBJ2-1 | TRBV7-3
ASSRGNEQF | TRBJ2-1 | TRBV7-2
ATSRRTGASGNAPLH | TRBJ1-6 | TRBV15
ASSIGTSTDTQY | TRBJ2-3 | TRBV7-6
AISPSGGIDNSPLH | TRBJ1-6 | TRBV10-3
ASSLSPGGGELF | TRBJ2-2 | TRBV5-5
ASSRSGGPYEQY | TRBJ2-7 | TRBV3-1/TRBV3-2
ASSPRRSEQY | TRBJ2-7 | TRBV28
ASSLGQPTDTQY | TRBJ2-3 | TRBV5-1
ASSQEPSGAYEQY | TRBJ2-7 | TRBV4-1
ASSLGQGSSNQPQH | TRBJ1-5 | TRBV7-6
ASSRGVQETQY | TRBJ2-5 | TRBV11-2